One sample yielded the 21 T cell receptor beta chains listed below, sequenced in a study of CD8+CD57+ T cells in acquired aplastic anemia. Only patients with CD8+CD57+ cell expansion on flow cytometry were chosen for sequencing. It was genomic DNA that served as the template for profiling TCR beta VDJ and CDR3. TCRdb passed the reads through MiXCR, listing each CDR3 protein once. The table lists 150,000 to 200,000 distinct CDR3 sequences, 48% of them singletons, with about 1.7% in the top ten. The material sequenced was sorted CD4+, CD8+, or CD8+CD57+ T cells (not recorded which) from PBMCs. Source of these receptors: a human donor with aplastic anemia.

In this sample, this clonotype turned up many times. The CDR3 sequence: CATSDPSGPSTDTQYF. In nucleotides, the CDR3 is TGTGCCACCAGCGATCCTAGCGGACCTAGCACAGATACGCAGTATTTT. This chain links TRBV24-1 with TRBJ2-3, with 7 bases identical to TRBD2. With V trimmed by 7 bases and J by 0 bases, 9 bases remained unmatched. Germline-derived CDR1 and CDR2 are KGHDR and SFDVKD. The CDR3 is made up of 16 amino acids.

Ten or more counts support this clonotype. The chain couples TRBV6-1 to TRBJ2-7, with D unclear. This CDR3 is built from 10 residues. Germline assignment: CDR1 MNHNS and CDR2 SASEGT. Trimming shortened V by 7 bases and J by 3 bases, and 4 bases separated the two germline ends. The CDR3 coding sequence is TGTGCCAGCACCGGCTACGAGCAGTACTTC. This gives the protein CASTGYEQYF.

At least ten counts were recorded for this clonotype. The V call is TRBV11-1, the J call TRBJ1-1, with D unresolved. V lost 7 bases and J lost 0, with 3 bases in between. This CDR3 is built from 11 residues. Germline CDR1 and CDR2: SGHAT and FQDESV (reference sequence). The CDR3 DNA follows: TGTGCCAGCACCTTGAACACTGAAGCTTTCTTT. This translates into CASTLNTEAFF.

This chain joins TRBV7-9 and TRBJ2-7; D ambiguous. This CDR3 region has 11 residues. The V gene's germline CDR1 is SEHNR and CDR2 FQNEAQ (reference sequence). Trimming pared 5 bases from V and 6 bases from J, leaving 8 bases between. The CDR3 bases are TGTGCCAGCAGCCCTCAACTCGAGCAGTACTTC. The encoded protein is CASSPQLEQYF.

This chain uses TRBV7-8 with TRBJ1-5; tentative D call: TRBD1 (6 bases). This CDR3 spans 17 amino acids. The germline V gene has CDR1 SGHVS and CDR2 FQNEAQ. V lost 6 bases to trimming and J lost 3 bases, with 21 bases between them. The CDR3 region is CASSSDRNVGNNQPQHF. In DNA form, the CDR3 reads TGTGCCAGCAGTTCTGACAGGAACGTTGGGAACAATCAGCCCCAGCATTTT.

This rearrangement joins TRBV24-1 to TRBJ1-2; maybe TRBD1 (6 bases). Germline values: CDR1 KGHDR, CDR2 SFDVKD. The CDR3 is made up of 13 amino acids. The germline V and J ends were trimmed by 5 bases and 12 bases, with 18 bases remaining between them. The CDR3 here is CATSANRDHGHTF. In DNA form, the CDR3 reads TGTGCCACCAGTGCCAACAGGGATCATGGGCACACCTTC.

J is TRBJ2-1 and V is TRBV7-2; weak D call: TRBD2 (5 bases). The germline V gene encodes CDR1 SGHTA and CDR2 FQGNSA. Trimming took 10 bases from V and 2 from J, leaving 21 bases between them. This CDR3 is 16 amino acids long. The CDR3 reads CATPPAAASPYNEQFF. CDR3 nucleotides: TGTGCCACCCCCCCTGCCGCGGCTAGCCCCTACAATGAGCAGTTCTTC.

This clonotype was observed at least ten times. The J gene is TRBJ1-3, the V gene TRBV7-2; 7 bases map to TRBD1. The CDR3 has 14 amino acids. CDR1 is SGHTA, CDR2 FQGNSA, per germline. V lost 2 bases, J lost 4 bases, and 2 bases stayed unmatched. The CDR3 nucleotides read TGTGCCAGCAGCTTAACAGGGGCAGGAAACACCATATATTTT. Its translation is CASSLTGAGNTIYF.

There are many counts of this clonotype. The chain uses TRBV20-1 and TRBJ2-4; TRBD2 matches 10 bases. The CDR3 spans 13 residues. The germline V gene encodes CDR1 DFQATT and CDR2 SNEGSKA (reference sequence). J gave up 9 bases and V 3 bases, and 5 bases lay outside the gene matches. CDR3: CSARSGRVGIQYF. CDR3 in DNA: TGCAGTGCTAGGAGCGGGAGGGTAGGCATTCAGTACTTC.

The chain combines TRBV11-2 with TRBJ1-2, with D unclear. Trimming stripped 1 base from V and 2 bases from J, with 8 bases between. The CDR3 is made up of 14 amino acids. CDR1 is SGHAT, CDR2 FQNNGV, per germline. The CDR3 coding sequence is TGTGCCAGCAGCTTAGGTGAAGCCAACTATGGCTACACCTTC. Encoded protein: CASSLGEANYGYTF.

The chain carries TRBV20-1 and TRBJ2-7, with 9 bases matching TRBD2. CDR1 is DFQATT and CDR2 is SNEGSKA in the germline V gene (reference sequence). CDR3 length: 14 amino acids. V lost 4 bases and J lost 3; bases outside the gene matches: 7. Written as DNA, the CDR3 is TGCAGTGCTACCCAGACTAGCGGCCTCTACGAGCAGTACTTC. This codes for CSATQTSGLYEQYF.

This clonotype was detected a few times. The rearrangement joins TRBV10-3 to TRBJ2-7, with D possibly TRBD1 on 5 matching bases. Trimming took 2 bases from V and 0 from J, leaving 8 bases between them. The CDR3 spans 14 residues. Per germline, CDR1 ENHRY and CDR2 SYGVKD. CDR3 region: CAISERQHSYEQYF. The CDR3 bases are TGTGCCATCAGTGAGAGACAGCACTCCTACGAGCAGTACTTC.

At least ten counts were recorded for this clonotype. This chain links TRBV6-1 with TRBJ2-7; the D gene is possibly TRBD2 (5 bases). This CDR3 spans 13 amino acids. The germline CDR1 and CDR2 sequences are MNHNS and SASEGT. Trimming removed 4 bases at V and 2 bases at J, with 9 bases between. CDR3 coding DNA: TGTGCCAGCAGTGTCGAGGGAACCTACGAGCAGTACTTC. As protein: CASSVEGTYEQYF.

This clonotype was detected only a few times. The chain employs TRBV18 and TRBJ2-7; 8 bases agree with TRBD2. Germline CDR1 KGHSH, CDR2 LQKENI. V shed 3 bases, J shed 3 bases, and the junction held 13 bases outside the gene matches. This CDR3 spans 17 amino acids. CDR3 protein: CASSPLPGGSGNYEQYF. As DNA, the CDR3 is TGTGCCAGCTCACCCCTCCCGGGGGGTAGCGGGAACTACGAGCAGTACTTC. The variable domain in full, completed from reference TRBV18 and TRBJ2-7, reads NAGVMQNPRHLVRRRGQEARLRCSPMKGHSHVYWYRQLPEEGLKFMVYLQKENIIDESGMPKERFSAEFPKEGPSILRIQQVVRGDSAAYFCASSPLPGGSGNYEQYFGPGTRLTVT.

This clonotype was found many times. The rearrangement uses TRBV2 and TRBJ2-3; the match to TRBD2 covers 9 bases. The CDR3 totals 15 residues. Germline CDR1 SNHLY, CDR2 FYNNEI. Unmatched junction bases numbered 7, after V lost 7 bases and J lost 2 bases. CDR3 sequence: CASINSGGPTDTQYF. CDR3 in DNA: TGTGCCAGCATTAATAGCGGGGGCCCCACAGATACGCAGTATTTT.

This clonotype occurred many times. V usage is TRBV6-1 and J usage is TRBJ1-6; TRBD1 aligns across 7 bases. The CDR3 covers 13 residues. CDR1 is MNHNS, CDR2 SASEGT, per germline. The junction had 5 bases not matched to a gene; V was cut back by 6 bases and J by 9 bases. DNA of the CDR3: TGTGCCAGCAGGCAGGGGGTTGGTTCACCCCTCCACTTT. It encodes CASRQGVGSPLHF.

V and J are TRBV10-3 and TRBJ2-1, with 15 bases aligning to TRBD2. Germline V CDR1 and CDR2: ENHRY, SYGVKD. The CDR3 sequence is 18 residues long. V was pared by 3 bases and J by 4 bases, with 7 bases of the junction left unmatched. CDR3 DNA sequence: TGTGCCATCAGTGACCGGACTAGCGGGGGGGCGGCATACAATGAGCAGTTCTTC. Translated, it gives CAISDRTSGGAAYNEQFF.

The chain carries TRBV2 and TRBJ1-5, with D unresolved. The length of the CDR3 is 14 residues. Germline lookup yields CDR1 SNHLY and CDR2 FYNNEI. V shed 7 bases and J shed 3 bases, with 13 bases lying between them. The CDR3 DNA reads TGTGCCAGCACAGATACAAGCCTCAATCAGCCCCAGCATTTT. It is translated as CASTDTSLNQPQHF.

V usage is TRBV6-2 or TRBV6-3 and J usage is TRBJ2-7; unclear D gene. The germline V gene encodes CDR1 MNHEY and CDR2 SVGEGT. The CDR3 spans 15 residues. Trimming removed 6 bases at V and 5 bases at J, with 20 bases between. In DNA, the CDR3 is TGTGCCAGCAGCCCCCGGACCGGGTGGGCGGACGAGCAGTACTTC. It is translated as CASSPRTGWADEQYF.

This clonotype has ten or more counts. V is TRBV10-3 and J is TRBJ1-4; TRBD1 might be the D (6 bases). Trimming pared 3 bases from V and 0 bases from J, leaving 11 bases between. The germline V gene has CDR1 ENHRY and CDR2 SYGVKD. This CDR3 is 16 amino acids long. CDR3 nucleotides: TGTGCCATCAGTGACAGGGGCGTTGCAACTAATGAAAAACTGTTTTTT. Its protein product is CAISDRGVATNEKLFF.

The V call is TRBV20-1, the J call TRBJ2-7; 11 bases agree with TRBD2. Looked up from germline, CDR1 is DFQATT and CDR2 is SNEGSKA (reference sequence). The CDR3 is 14 amino acids. The J segment lost 5 bases and the V segment lost 6 bases, leaving 9 bases of the junction unmatched. The CDR3 region is CSAEETSGIDEQYF. The CDR3 DNA sequence: TGCAGTGCGGAAGAGACTAGCGGGATCGACGAGCAGTACTTC.